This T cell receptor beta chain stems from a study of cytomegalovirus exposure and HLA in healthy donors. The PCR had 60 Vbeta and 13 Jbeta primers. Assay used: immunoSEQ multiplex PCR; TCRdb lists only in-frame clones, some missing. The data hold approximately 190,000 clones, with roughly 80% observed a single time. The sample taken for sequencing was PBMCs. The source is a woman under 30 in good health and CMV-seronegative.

The DNA of the CDR3 is TGTGCCAGCAACTTCCAGGGTGTGGACACCTTC. This gives the protein CASNFQGVDTF. The rearrangement uses TRBV25-1 and TRBJ1-2, with TRBD1 as a possible D gene (5 bases). The V and J ends lost 7 bases and 12 bases respectively, with 15 bases between them. The CDR3 has 11 residues. Germline V gene data show CDR1 as MGHDK and CDR2 as SYGVNS.